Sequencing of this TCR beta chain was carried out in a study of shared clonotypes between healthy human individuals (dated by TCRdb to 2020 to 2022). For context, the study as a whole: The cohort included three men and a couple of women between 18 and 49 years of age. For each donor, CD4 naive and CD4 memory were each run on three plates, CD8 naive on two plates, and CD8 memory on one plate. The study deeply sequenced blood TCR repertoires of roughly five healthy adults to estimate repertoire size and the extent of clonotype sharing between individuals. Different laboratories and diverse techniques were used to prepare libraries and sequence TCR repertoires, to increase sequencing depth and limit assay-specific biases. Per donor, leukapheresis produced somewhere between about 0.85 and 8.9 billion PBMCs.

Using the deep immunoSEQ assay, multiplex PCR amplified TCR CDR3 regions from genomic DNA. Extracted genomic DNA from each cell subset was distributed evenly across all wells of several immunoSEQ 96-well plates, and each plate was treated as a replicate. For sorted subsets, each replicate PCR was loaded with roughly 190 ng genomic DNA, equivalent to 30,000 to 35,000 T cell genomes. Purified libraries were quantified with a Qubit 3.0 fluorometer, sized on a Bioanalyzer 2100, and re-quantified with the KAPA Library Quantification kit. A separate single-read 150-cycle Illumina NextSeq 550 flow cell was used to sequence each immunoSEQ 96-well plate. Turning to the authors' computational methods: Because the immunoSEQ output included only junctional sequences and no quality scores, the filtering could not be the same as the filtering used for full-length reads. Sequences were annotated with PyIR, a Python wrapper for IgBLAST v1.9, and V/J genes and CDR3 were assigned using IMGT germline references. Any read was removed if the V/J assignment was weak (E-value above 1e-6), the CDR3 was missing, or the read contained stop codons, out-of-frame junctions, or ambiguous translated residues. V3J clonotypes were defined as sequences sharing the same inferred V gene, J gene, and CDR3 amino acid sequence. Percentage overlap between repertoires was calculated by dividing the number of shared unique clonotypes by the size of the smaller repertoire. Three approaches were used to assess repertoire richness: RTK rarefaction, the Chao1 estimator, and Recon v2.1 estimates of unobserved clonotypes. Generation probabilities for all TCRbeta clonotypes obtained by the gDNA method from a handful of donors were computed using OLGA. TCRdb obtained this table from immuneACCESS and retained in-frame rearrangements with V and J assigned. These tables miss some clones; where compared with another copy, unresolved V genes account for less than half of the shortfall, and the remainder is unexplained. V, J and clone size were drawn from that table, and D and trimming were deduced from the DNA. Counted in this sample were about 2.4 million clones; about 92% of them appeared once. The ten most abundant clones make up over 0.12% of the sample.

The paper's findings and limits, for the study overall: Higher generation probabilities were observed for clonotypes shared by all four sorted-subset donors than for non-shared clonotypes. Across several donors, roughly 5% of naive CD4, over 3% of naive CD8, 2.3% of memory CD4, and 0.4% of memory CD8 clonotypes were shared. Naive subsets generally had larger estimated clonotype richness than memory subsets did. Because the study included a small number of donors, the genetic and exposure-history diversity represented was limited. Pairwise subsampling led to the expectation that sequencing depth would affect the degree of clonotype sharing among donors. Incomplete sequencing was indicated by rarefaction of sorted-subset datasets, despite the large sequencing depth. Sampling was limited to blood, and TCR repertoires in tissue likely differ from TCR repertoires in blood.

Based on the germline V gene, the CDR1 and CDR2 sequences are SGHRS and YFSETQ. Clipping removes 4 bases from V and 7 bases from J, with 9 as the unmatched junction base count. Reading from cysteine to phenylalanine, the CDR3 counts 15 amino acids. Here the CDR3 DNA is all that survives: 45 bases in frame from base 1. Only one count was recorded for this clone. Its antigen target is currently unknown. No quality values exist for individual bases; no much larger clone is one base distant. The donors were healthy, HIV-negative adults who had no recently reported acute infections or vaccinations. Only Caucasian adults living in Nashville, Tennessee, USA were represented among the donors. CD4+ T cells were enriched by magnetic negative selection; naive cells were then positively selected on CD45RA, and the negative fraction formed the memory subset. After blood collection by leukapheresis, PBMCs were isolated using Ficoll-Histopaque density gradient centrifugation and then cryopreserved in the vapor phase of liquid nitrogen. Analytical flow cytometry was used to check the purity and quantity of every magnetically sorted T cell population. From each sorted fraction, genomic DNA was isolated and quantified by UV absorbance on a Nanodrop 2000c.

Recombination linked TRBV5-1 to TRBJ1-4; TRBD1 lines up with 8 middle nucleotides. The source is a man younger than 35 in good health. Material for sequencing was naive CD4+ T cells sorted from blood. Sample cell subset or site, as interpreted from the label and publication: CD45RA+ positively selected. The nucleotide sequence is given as TGCGCCAGCAGCAAAATCCAGGGGGCTCGTGAAAAACTGTTTTTT. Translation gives CASSKIQGAREKLFF.